What follows are 30 T cell receptor beta chains derived from one specimen sequenced in a study of control samples from healthy donors and cancer patients (dated by TCRdb to 2018 to 2020). The library was prepared using the immunoSEQ multiplex PCR assay. Held by TCRdb, this immuneACCESS table contains in-frame sequences only and omits some clones. Under half of the omission traces to an unresolved V gene where checked; the cause of the rest is unknown. In this sample the table shows some 410,000 clones, roughly 90% of which occur a single time. The ten largest account for roughly 6.4% of the sample. The sample comprised PBMCs. The receptors originated from a man aged 40-49 years with head and neck cancer.

The J gene is TRBJ2-3, the V gene TRBV6-5, with TRBD1 identical over 7 bases. The germline gives CDR1 MNHEY, CDR2 SVGAGI. The CDR3 loop spans 13 amino acids. The V gene end was trimmed by 11 bases and the J gene end by 4 bases; junction bases not matched to a gene: 9. CDR3 sequence: CAGVTGTADTQYF. For the CDR3, the DNA is TGTGCCGGTGTGACAGGGACGGCAGATACGCAGTATTTT.

The V gene is TRBV29-1, the J gene TRBJ2-2, with TRBD2 matching over 10 bases. The germline V gene encodes CDR1 SQVTM and CDR2 ANQGSEA. J was trimmed by 4 bases and V by 4 bases; bases with no gene match: 6. The CDR3 spans 15 residues. CDR3 nucleotides: TGCAGCGTTGCCCAAAGCGGGAGGGTCACCGGGGAGCTGTTTTTT. Translating gives CSVAQSGRVTGELFF.

This clone was seen a few times. The rearrangement uses TRBV6-5 and TRBJ2-2; perhaps D is TRBD1 or TRBD2 (6 bases each). V was clipped by 2 bases and J by 5 bases, with 12 bases between them. In germline, CDR1 is MNHEY, CDR2 SVGAGI. This CDR3 region has 15 residues. As DNA, the CDR3 is TGTGCCAGCAGTTACGGGGGGCGCCGGACCGGGGAGCTGTTTTTT. This sequence encodes CASSYGGRRTGELFF.

V and J are TRBV7-2 and TRBJ2-3, with D unclear. Trimming shortened V by 1 base and J by 2 bases, and 7 bases separated the two germline ends. Germline V gene data show CDR1 as SGHTA and CDR2 as FQGNSA. The CDR3 spans 14 residues. The CDR3 loop is CASSLVSSTDTQYF. The CDR3 bases are TGTGCCAGCAGCTTAGTCAGTTCCACAGATACGCAGTATTTT.

V gene TRBV7-9 combines with J gene TRBJ2-1; D assignment may be TRBD1 or TRBD2 (5 bases each). The CDR3 runs 15 residues. V gave up 5 bases and J gave up 5 bases, with 16 bases separating them. CDR1 is SEHNR, CDR2 FQNEAQ, per germline (reference sequence). CDR3 amino acids: CASSRLMGVNNEQFF. As DNA, the CDR3 is TGTGCCAGCAGCCGCTTAATGGGGGTAAACAATGAGCAGTTCTTC.

The V call is TRBV9, the J call TRBJ2-7, with TRBD2 identical over 12 bases. The length of the CDR3 is 14 residues. Germline CDR1 reads SGDLS; CDR2 reads YYNGEE. The V and J ends lost 3 bases and 5 bases, in that order; junction bases with no gene match: 3. The CDR3 region is CASSAGLAGNEQYF. The CDR3 region has the DNA TGTGCCAGCAGCGCAGGACTAGCGGGAAACGAGCAGTACTTC.

V gene TRBV18 combines with J gene TRBJ1-1; D gene uncertain. V lost 4 bases, J lost 1 base, and 10 bases lay in between. The germline V gene encodes CDR1 KGHSH and CDR2 LQKENI. The CDR3 totals 14 residues. In DNA form, the CDR3 reads TGTGCCAGCTCACAGGAACAGACGAACACTGAAGCTTTCTTT. Translating it yields CASSQEQTNTEAFF.

The table lists this clone with a count of one. This rearrangement joins TRBV3-1 (or the pseudogene TRBV3-2) to TRBJ2-1; D is undetermined. The CDR3 loop spans 13 amino acids. Germline V gives CDR1 LGHDT, CDR2 YNNKEL (reference sequence). V was trimmed by 2 bases and J by 6 bases, leaving 8 bases between them. CDR3 loop: CASSQSAINEQFF. CDR3 coding DNA: TGTGCCAGCAGCCAATCGGCTATCAATGAGCAGTTCTTC.

This clone has just one count. The rearrangement links TRBV28 to TRBJ1-2; D not certain. The germline gives CDR1 MDHEN, CDR2 SYDVKM. V lost 4 bases, J lost 4 bases, and 7 bases lay in between. The CDR3 totals 12 residues. The CDR3, as DNA: TGTGCCAGCAGTTCCAACAGCTATGGCTACACCTTC. Residues: CASSSNSYGYTF.

This chain uses TRBV7-2 with TRBJ1-2; D not certain. Trimming pared 4 bases from V and 4 bases from J, leaving 10 bases between. The CDR3 sequence is 13 residues long. Germline values: CDR1 SGHTA, CDR2 FQGNSA. The CDR3 region has the DNA TGTGCCAGCAGCTCCAGCCCCAGCTATGGCTACACCTTC. This sequence encodes CASSSSPSYGYTF.

The chain employs TRBV28 and TRBJ2-1; possibly TRBD1 for D (5 bases). V was shortened by 5 bases and J by 6 bases, with 23 bases between the two germline ends. This CDR3 is 17 amino acids long. The germline V gene has CDR1 MDHEN and CDR2 SYDVKM. The CDR3, as DNA: TGTGCCAGCAGTCCCGGTAGAGGAGTCCGGACAAGCAATGAGCAGTTCTTC. It specifies CASSPGRGVRTSNEQFF.

This rearrangement joins TRBV5-1 to TRBJ2-3; 8 nucleotides agree with TRBD1. V dropped 3 bases and J dropped 6; count of bases not matched to a gene: 3. Germline V lookup: CDR1 SGHRS, CDR2 YFSETQ. There are 13 residues in the CDR3. The CDR3 here is CASSWTGQDTQYF. The CDR3 DNA sequence: TGCGCCAGCAGCTGGACAGGGCAGGATACGCAGTATTTT.

The chain links TRBV6-2 or TRBV6-3 to TRBJ2-1, with 12 positions matching TRBD2. The CDR3 extends over 19 amino acids. The trim removed 3 bases at V and 0 bases at J, leaving 9 bases unmatched. Per the germline V gene, CDR1 is MNHEY and CDR2 is SVGEGT. DNA for the CDR3: TGTGCCAGCAGTTATGGAACTAGCGGGGGGTTGAGCTCCTACAATGAGCAGTTCTTC. This gives the protein CASSYGTSGGLSSYNEQFF.

The chain combines TRBV5-6 with TRBJ2-1; 14 bases fit TRBD2. This CDR3 region has 13 residues. V shed 3 bases, J shed 13 bases, and the junction held 3 bases outside the gene matches. CDR1 is SGHDT, CDR2 YYEEEE, per germline. In DNA form, the CDR3 reads TGTGCCAGCAGCTCCGGGACTAGCGGGAGTCAGTTCTTC. Encoded protein: CASSSGTSGSQFF.

The chain carries TRBV7-9 and TRBJ2-7; D unresolved. This CDR3 is 14 amino acids long. V dropped 0 bases and J dropped 1 base, with 7 bases sitting between them. The germline CDR1 and CDR2 sequences are SEHNR and FQNEAQ (reference sequence). The CDR3 loop reads CASSLAGVSYEQYF. The CDR3 DNA reads as TGTGCCAGCAGCTTAGCTGGGGTGTCCTACGAGCAGTACTTC. The entire variable domain, with the rest obtained from reference TRBV7-9 and TRBJ2-7, is as follows: DTGVSQNPRHKITKRGQNVTFRCDPISEHNRLYWYRQTLGQGPEFLTYFQNEAQLEKSRLLSDRFSAERPKGSFSTLEIQRTEQGDSAMYLCASSLAGVSYEQYFGPGTRLTVT.

This chain connects TRBV6-5 to TRBJ2-7, with a tentative D call TRBD1 (7 bases). The CDR3 has 15 amino acids. V was clipped by 2 bases and J by 0 bases, with 11 bases between them. Per germline, CDR1 MNHEY and CDR2 SVGAGI. CDR3 sequence reads: CASSYAGQISYEQYF. CDR3 nucleotide sequence: TGTGCCAGCAGTTACGCGGGACAGATCTCCTACGAGCAGTACTTC.

The chain employs TRBV27 and TRBJ1-5, with D possibly matching TRBD1 (6 bases). Germline V gives CDR1 MNHEY, CDR2 SMNVEV (reference sequence). V gave up 2 bases and J gave up 9 bases, with 14 bases separating them. The CDR3 length is 14 residues. In DNA form, the CDR3 reads TGTGCCAGCAGTTTAGGCAGGCTCAGGGGGCCCCAGCATTTT. Protein sequence: CASSLGRLRGPQHF.

J is TRBJ2-3 and V is TRBV2; D unresolved. The CDR3 length is 17 residues. V lost 9 bases and J 0 bases, leaving 22 bases between the germline ends. Germline lookup yields CDR1 SNHLY and CDR2 FYNNEI. CDR3 sequence: CASPPTASLASTDTQYF. CDR3 DNA: TGTGCCAGTCCTCCTACGGCTTCTTTAGCTAGCACAGATACGCAGTATTTT. Combining the CDR3 with reference TRBV2 and TRBJ2-3 gives the whole variable domain EPEVTQTPSHQVTQMGQEVILRCVPISNHLYFYWYRQILGQKVEFLVSFYNNEISEKSEIFDDQFSVERPDGSNFTLKIRSTKLEDSAMYFCASPPTASLASTDTQYFGPGTRLTVL.

The rearrangement uses TRBV28 and TRBJ1-4; 7 positions match TRBD1. The CDR3 sequence is 16 residues long. CDR1 is MDHEN, CDR2 SYDVKM, per germline. With 5 bases clipped from V and 0 bases from J, the junction kept 6 bases outside the gene matches. The CDR3 DNA is TGTGCCAGCAGTCCACCAGGGGGAGCAACTAATGAAAAACTGTTTTTT. Amino acid sequence: CASSPPGGATNEKLFF.

V usage is TRBV6-5 and J usage is TRBJ1-6; possible D gene TRBD1, 5 bases. CDR1 and CDR2 from the germline V gene are MNHEY and SVGAGI. The CDR3 spans 15 residues. The V and J ends lost 2 bases and 11 bases respectively, with 16 bases between them. The CDR3 sequence is CASSYSGRVRTPLHF. The CDR3 coding sequence is TGTGCCAGCAGTTACAGTGGCAGGGTCAGAACACCCCTCCACTTT.

This sequence joins TRBV5-1 and TRBJ2-5, with TRBD2 matching 14 bases. With 4 bases clipped from V and 1 base from J, the junction kept 15 bases outside the gene matches. Germline CDR1 SGHRS, CDR2 YFSETQ. CDR3 length: 20 residues. The CDR3 region is CASSLAGPGTSGGIQETQYF. CDR3 bases: TGCGCCAGCAGCCTCGCCGGTCCCGGGACTAGCGGGGGAATCCAAGAGACCCAGTACTTC. The full variable domain, completed using reference TRBV5-1 and TRBJ2-5, is KAGVTQTPRYLIKTRGQQVTLSCSPISGHRSVSWYQQTPGQGLQFLFEYFSETQRNKGNFPGRFSGRQFSNSRSEMNVSTLELGDSALYLCASSLAGPGTSGGIQETQYFGPGTRLLVL.

This chain uses TRBV28 with TRBJ1-5; 9 bases are shared with TRBD1. The CDR3 consists of 16 residues. Germline assignment: CDR1 MDHEN and CDR2 SYDVKM. The V segment lost 5 bases and the J segment 6 bases; nucleotides outside the gene matches: 11. The CDR3 sequence: CASSPLTGGVGQPQHF. CDR3 DNA: TGTGCCAGCAGTCCGCTAACAGGGGGCGTAGGTCAGCCCCAGCATTTT.

The rearrangement uses TRBV3-1 (or the pseudogene TRBV3-2) and TRBJ1-4; D perhaps matches TRBD1 (5 bases). The CDR3 is 14 residues long. The germline V gene encodes CDR1 LGHDT and CDR2 YNNKEL (reference sequence). V lost 7 bases and J 8 bases, leaving 17 bases between the germline ends. The CDR3 DNA follows: TGTGCCAGCAACTATGCGGGGGTCAACGAAAAACTGTTTTTT. Amino acids: CASNYAGVNEKLFF.

The rearrangement joins TRBV30 to TRBJ1-3; maybe TRBD1 (5 bases). The CDR3 length is 13 residues. From germline, CDR1 is GTSNPN and CDR2 SVGIG (reference sequence). V was shortened by 6 bases and J by 8 bases, with 17 bases between the two germline ends. This chain's CDR3 is CACQAGTSDTIYF. The CDR3 DNA is TGTGCCTGTCAAGCCGGGACGTCGGACACCATATATTTT.

The J gene is TRBJ1-2, the V gene TRBV6-5; 7 nucleotides line up with TRBD1. CDR3 length: 13 residues. V trimming: 8 bases; J trimming: 1 base; junction bases outside the gene matches: 4. Germline V gene data show CDR1 as MNHEY and CDR2 as SVGAGI. The CDR3 DNA reads as TGTGCCAGCGCAGGGGGGATTAACTATGGCTACACCTTC. It is translated as CASAGGINYGYTF.

V gene TRBV29-1 combines with J gene TRBJ2-3; TRBD1 matches 9 bases. Germline-derived CDR1 and CDR2 are SQVTM and ANQGSEA. This CDR3 is 13 amino acids long. CDR3 DNA: TGCAGTGCTAGCAGGGGACAGGGAGATACGCAGTATTTT. This sequence encodes CSASRGQGDTQYF.

The chain combines TRBV5-1 with TRBJ2-2; perhaps D is TRBD1 or TRBD2 (5 bases each). The germline gives CDR1 SGHRS, CDR2 YFSETQ. V lost 4 bases to trimming and J lost 2 bases, with 18 bases between them. The CDR3 contains 17 residues. The CDR3 sequence: CASSIPGTDVNTGELFF. In DNA form, the CDR3 reads TGCGCCAGCAGCATCCCCGGGACGGATGTAAACACCGGGGAGCTGTTTTTT.

To note about this clone: The junction shows a germline mismatch at one end, possibly a read error. This chain uses TRBV7-7 with TRBJ2-1; the match to TRBD2 covers 13 bases. Germline loops: CDR1 SSHAT, CDR2 FNYEAQ (reference sequence). This CDR3 is built from 15 residues. CDR3: CASSLGTSGIAEQFF. In DNA, the CDR3 is TGTGCTAGCAGCTTAGGGACTAGCGGGATAGCTGAGCAGTTCTTC.

The chain combines TRBV5-1 with TRBJ2-1, with a tentative D call TRBD2 (5 bases). Between the trimmed V and J ends, which lost 4 bases and 3 bases, there was a span of 11 bases. CDR1 SGHRS and CDR2 YFSETQ come from the germline V gene. CDR3 length equals 14 residues. CDR3 in amino acids: CASSNGESYNEQFF. DNA for the CDR3: TGCGCCAGCAGCAACGGGGAGAGCTACAATGAGCAGTTCTTC.

This chain joins TRBV7-9 and TRBJ1-2, with TRBD1 as a possible D gene (5 bases). CDR3 length equals 12 residues. Trimming took 1 base from V and 6 from J, leaving 6 bases between them. Looked up from germline, CDR1 is SEHNR and CDR2 is FQNEAQ (reference sequence). CDR3 coding DNA: TGTGCCAGCAGCTTAGTACAGGATGGCTACACCTTC. Its protein is CASSLVQDGYTF.